Shown below are 23 T cell receptor beta chains from a single sample sequenced in a study of T cell changes during pregnancy in multiple sclerosis. TCRdb's table, derived via immunoSEQ multiplex PCR, lists solely in-frame clones and lacks some. The sample has around 34,000 clones, under 90% seen once; the top ten hold just over 4.5%. The sample in question was CD8+ T cells from peripheral blood mononuclear cells, obtained after pregnancy. The receptors stem from a female donor with multiple sclerosis, enrolled in a pregnancy study.

This clone was detected once. The V call is TRBV4-3, the J call TRBJ1-5; TRBD1 is a possible D gene (5 bases). Germline lookup yields CDR1 LGHNA and CDR2 YSLEER. This CDR3 contains 16 residues. The germline V and J ends were trimmed by 1 base and 3 bases, with 13 bases remaining between them. The DNA of the CDR3 is TGCGCCAGCAGCCAAGGTCGAGGGACTTACAATCAGCCCCAGCATTTT. It encodes CASSQGRGTYNQPQHF.

The chain combines TRBV10-3 with TRBJ2-5, with TRBD1 identical over 7 bases. This CDR3 has 13 amino acids. The V gene's germline CDR1 is ENHRY and CDR2 SYGVKD. V was clipped by 9 bases and J by 2 bases; unmatched bases: 6. CDR3 sequence (DNA): TGTGCCATTAGCTGGGACAGACAAGAGACCCAGTACTTC. Translation gives CAISWDRQETQYF.

This chain links TRBV9 with TRBJ1-4; no definite D call. CDR3 size: 15 residues. V shed 3 bases and J shed 0 bases, with 9 bases lying between them. Germline V gene data show CDR1 as SGDLS and CDR2 as YYNGEE. The CDR3 DNA sequence: TGTGCCAGCAGCGCATTTACTGCAACTAATGAAAAACTGTTTTTT. Its protein is CASSAFTATNEKLFF.

This chain connects TRBV9 to TRBJ2-1; the match to TRBD2 covers 8 bases. CDR3 length: 16 residues. Germline V gene sequence: CDR1 SGDLS, CDR2 YYNGEE. The V and J ends lost 0 bases and 2 bases, in that order; junction bases with no gene match: 4. CDR3 in amino acids: CASSVGTGGAYNEQFF. In DNA, the CDR3 is TGTGCCAGCAGCGTAGGGACGGGGGGGGCCTACAATGAGCAGTTCTTC.

The chain uses TRBV23-1 and TRBJ2-3; tentatively, D is TRBD1 (6 bases). TRBV23-1 is treated as an ORF (open reading frame) with a function not yet certain. V dropped 0 bases and J dropped 0 bases, with 10 bases sitting between them. There are 16 residues in the CDR3. CDR3 nucleotide sequence: TGCGCCAGCAGTCAATCACGGACAGCTAGCACAGATACGCAGTATTTT. Encoded protein: CASSQSRTASTDTQYF.

The genes are TRBV9 and TRBJ2-3; 9 bases fit TRBD2. CDR1 and CDR2 (germline): SGDLS, YYNGEE. The CDR3 consists of 16 residues. J gave up 3 bases and V 0 bases, and 5 bases lay outside the gene matches. CDR3 in DNA: TGTGCCAGCAGCGTAGTAGAGCGGGGGGCGACAGATACGCAGTATTTT. The encoded protein is CASSVVERGATDTQYF.

The V gene is TRBV6-1, the J gene TRBJ1-2, with D hard to call. The CDR3 has 11 amino acids. V was cut by 6 bases and J by 3 bases, with 5 bases left in between. Germline V gene sequence: CDR1 MNHNS, CDR2 SASEGT. In DNA, the CDR3 is TGTGCCAGCAGAGTAGACTATGGCTACACCTTC. Its translation: CASRVDYGYTF.

The V gene is TRBV6-6, the J gene TRBJ1-1, with D possibly TRBD1 on 5 matching bases. With 0 bases removed from V and 4 bases from J, the gap between germline ends came to 15 bases. This CDR3 region has 16 residues. Germline V gives CDR1 MNHNY, CDR2 SVGAGI (reference sequence). CDR3 residues: CASSYSIRGGGTEAFF. The CDR3 DNA reads as TGTGCCAGCAGTTACTCGATCCGCGGGGGAGGCACTGAAGCTTTCTTT.

The chain uses TRBV4-3 and TRBJ2-1, with a weak D call TRBD1 (6 bases). Germline CDR1 LGHNA, CDR2 YSLEER. This CDR3 contains 18 residues. V was shortened by 0 bases and J by 0 bases, with 15 bases between the two germline ends. The CDR3 sequence is CASSQDKAGRGSYNEQFF. The CDR3 DNA is TGCGCCAGCAGCCAAGATAAGGCTGGCAGGGGCTCCTACAATGAGCAGTTCTTC.

V is TRBV11-2 and J is TRBJ1-1; 7 bases align to TRBD1. This CDR3 has 13 amino acids. Unmatched junction bases numbered 10, after V lost 4 bases and J lost 11 bases. From germline, CDR1 is SGHAT and CDR2 FQNNGV. The CDR3 sequence is CASSSRTGTPAFF. The CDR3 DNA reads as TGTGCCAGCAGCTCTAGGACAGGAACCCCGGCTTTCTTT.

The chain links TRBV2 to TRBJ2-5; 14 positions match TRBD2. CDR1 SNHLY and CDR2 FYNNEI come from the germline V gene. V lost 9 bases, J lost 3 bases, and 15 bases stayed unmatched. The CDR3 has 18 residues. The CDR3 is CARDGLAGGLSPKETQYF. For the CDR3, the DNA is TGTGCCAGGGATGGACTAGCGGGGGGTCTCTCCCCCAAAGAGACCCAGTACTTC.

The chain couples TRBV7-3 to TRBJ1-1; no definite D call. Trimming pared 2 bases from V and 3 bases from J, leaving 10 bases between. The CDR3 runs 14 residues. CDR1 and CDR2 from the germline V gene are SGHTA and FQGTGA. This CDR3 is CASSLFGGDTEAFF. The CDR3 DNA is TGTGCCAGCAGCTTATTCGGTGGTGACACTGAAGCTTTCTTT.

This chain uses TRBV9 with TRBJ2-1; a possible D gene is TRBD1 (5 bases). The CDR3 runs 13 residues. Per germline, CDR1 SGDLS and CDR2 YYNGEE. V lost 0 bases to trimming and J lost 4 bases, with 5 bases between them. CDR3 protein: CASSVEGYNEQFF. DNA for the CDR3: TGTGCCAGCAGCGTAGAGGGGTACAATGAGCAGTTCTTC.

The chain couples TRBV7-6 to TRBJ2-2; maybe TRBD2 (6 bases). This CDR3 region has 16 residues. The V end lost 5 bases, the J end lost 4 bases, and 17 bases lay between the germline ends. CDR1 and CDR2 from the germline V gene are SGHVS and FNYEAQ. The chain's CDR3 is CASSPPGLGPTGELFF. The DNA for the CDR3 is TGTGCCAGCAGCCCCCCGGGACTGGGCCCCACCGGGGAGCTGTTTTTT.

The V call is TRBV5-6, the J call TRBJ2-7; 7 bases agree with TRBD2. The CDR3 covers 16 residues. Germline V gene lookup returns CDR1 SGHDT and CDR2 YYEEEE. The ends lost 0 bases at V and 1 base at J; junction bases unmatched: 7. Here the CDR3 DNA reads TGTGCCAGCAGCTTGGACACCGGGGGGTTTTCCTACGAGCAGTACTTC. As protein: CASSLDTGGFSYEQYF.

The chain carries TRBV11-2 and TRBJ1-2, with 7 bases matching TRBD1. From germline, CDR1 is SGHAT and CDR2 FQNNGV. The CDR3 has 13 residues. Unmatched junction bases numbered 7, after V lost 6 bases and J lost 6 bases. CDR3 nucleotide sequence: TGTGCCAGCAGGGGTACAGGGGCGGATGGCTACACCTTC. It is translated as CASRGTGADGYTF.

The chain recombines TRBV7-6 with TRBJ2-3; weak D call: TRBD2 (6 bases). V was trimmed by 0 bases and J by 4 bases, leaving 11 bases between them. Germline V gene lookup returns CDR1 SGHVS and CDR2 FNYEAQ. CDR3 length: 15 amino acids. The CDR3 loop is CASSLAGGGADTQYF. The CDR3 region has the DNA TGTGCCAGCAGCTTAGCCGGGGGTGGGGCAGATACGCAGTATTTT. The variable domain in full, completed from reference TRBV7-6 and TRBJ2-3, reads GAGVSQSPRYKVTKRGQDVALRCDPISGHVSLYWYRQALGQGPEFLTYFNYEAQQDKSGLPNDRFSAERPEGSISTLTIQRTEQRDSAMYRCASSLAGGGADTQYFGPGTRLTVL.

The gene calls are TRBV6-4 and TRBJ1-2; no clear D. Germline CDR1 is MRHNA and CDR2 is SNTAGT. This CDR3 spans 14 amino acids. V shed 10 bases and J shed 3 bases, with 18 bases lying between them. CDR3: CATMKPRPHYGYTF. CDR3 nucleotides: TGTGCCACCATGAAGCCCAGGCCCCACTATGGCTACACCTTC.

The chain employs TRBV18 and TRBJ1-3; 7 bases agree with TRBD1. Germline CDR1 and CDR2: KGHSH and LQKENI. The CDR3 consists of 15 residues. After removal of 5 bases from V and 4 bases from J, the junction contained 8 bases not matched to a gene. CDR3 nucleotide sequence: TGTGCCAGCTCATCCGGGACAGCTGCAGGAAACACCATATATTTT. Translated: CASSSGTAAGNTIYF.

For this clone: One end of the junction fails to match germline, which may point to a read error. The chain employs TRBV27 and TRBJ1-2, with D unclear. This CDR3 contains 11 residues. Germline V gene data show CDR1 as MNHEY and CDR2 as SMNVEV (reference sequence). The CDR3 DNA follows: TGTGCCAGCAGTTCCCGGGGAGATCTTCTCTTC. Protein: CASSSRGDLLF.

This chain links TRBV4-3 with TRBJ2-7; 7 bases map to TRBD2. The CDR3 is 13 residues long. Losses at the gene ends were 4 bases for V and 2 bases for J; bases not matched to a gene: 2. Germline V lookup: CDR1 LGHNA, CDR2 YSLEER. The CDR3, as DNA: TGCGCCAGCAGCCCGGGACTAACCTACGAGCAGTACTTC. This sequence encodes CASSPGLTYEQYF.

This chain uses TRBV4-3 with TRBJ2-5; TRBD1 might be the D (6 bases). In germline, CDR1 is LGHNA, CDR2 YSLEER. The CDR3 length is 15 residues. V dropped 4 bases and J dropped 1 base, with 13 bases sitting between them. The DNA of the CDR3 is TGCGCCAGCAGCCGTCACAACAGGGTCCAAGAGACCCAGTACTTC. This gives the protein CASSRHNRVQETQYF.

The chain carries TRBV6-5 and TRBJ1-1; 9 bases align to TRBD1. The germline V gene has CDR1 MNHEY and CDR2 SVGAGI. This CDR3 is built from 15 residues. The junction had 6 bases not matched to a gene; V was cut back by 6 bases and J by 1 base. This CDR3 is CASRNRGQGNTEAFF. The CDR3 nucleotides are TGTGCCAGCAGGAACAGGGGACAGGGGAACACTGAAGCTTTCTTT.